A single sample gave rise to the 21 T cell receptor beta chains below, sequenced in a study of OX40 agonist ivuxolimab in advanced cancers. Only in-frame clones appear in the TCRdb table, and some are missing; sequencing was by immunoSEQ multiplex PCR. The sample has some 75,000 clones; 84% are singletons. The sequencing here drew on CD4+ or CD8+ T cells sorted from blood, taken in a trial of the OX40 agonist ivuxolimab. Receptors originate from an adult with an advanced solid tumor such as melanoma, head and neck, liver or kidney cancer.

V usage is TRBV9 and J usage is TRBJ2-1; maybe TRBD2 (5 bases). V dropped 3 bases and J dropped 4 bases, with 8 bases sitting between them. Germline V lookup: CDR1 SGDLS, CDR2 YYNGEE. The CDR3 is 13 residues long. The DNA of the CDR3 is TGTGCCAGCAGCGGAGGGCCTTACAATGAGCAGTTCTTC. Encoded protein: CASSGGPYNEQFF.

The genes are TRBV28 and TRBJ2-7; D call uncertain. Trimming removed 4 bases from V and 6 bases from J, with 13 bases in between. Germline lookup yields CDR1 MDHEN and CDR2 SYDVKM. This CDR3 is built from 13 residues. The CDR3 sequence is CASSSPTRSEQYF. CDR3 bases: TGTGCCAGCAGTTCACCGACCCGGTCCGAGCAGTACTTC.

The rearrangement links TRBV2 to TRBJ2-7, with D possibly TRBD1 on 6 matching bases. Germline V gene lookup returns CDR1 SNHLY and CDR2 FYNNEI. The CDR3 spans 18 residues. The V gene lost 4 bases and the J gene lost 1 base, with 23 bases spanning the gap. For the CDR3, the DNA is TGTGCCAGCAGTGCAGCGGTAAGGCTCCAGGGGAGTTCCTACGAGCAGTACTTC. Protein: CASSAAVRLQGSSYEQYF.

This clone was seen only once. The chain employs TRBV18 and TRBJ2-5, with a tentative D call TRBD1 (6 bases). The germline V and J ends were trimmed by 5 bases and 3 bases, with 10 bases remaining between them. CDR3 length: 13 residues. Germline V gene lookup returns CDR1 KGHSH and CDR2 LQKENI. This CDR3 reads CASSTGQEETQYF. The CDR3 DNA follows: TGTGCCAGCTCAACGGGACAAGAAGAGACCCAGTACTTC. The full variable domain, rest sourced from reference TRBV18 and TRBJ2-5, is NAGVMQNPRHLVRRRGQEARLRCSPMKGHSHVYWYRQLPEEGLKFMVYLQKENIIDESGMPKERFSAEFPKEGPSILRIQQVVRGDSAAYFCASSTGQEETQYFGPGTRLLVL.

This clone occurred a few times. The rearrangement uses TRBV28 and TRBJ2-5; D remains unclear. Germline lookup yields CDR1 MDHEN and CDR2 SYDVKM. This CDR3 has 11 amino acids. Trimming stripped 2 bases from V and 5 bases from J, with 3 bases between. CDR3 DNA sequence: TGTGCCAGCAGTTTAATGGAGACCCAGTACTTC. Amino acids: CASSLMETQYF.

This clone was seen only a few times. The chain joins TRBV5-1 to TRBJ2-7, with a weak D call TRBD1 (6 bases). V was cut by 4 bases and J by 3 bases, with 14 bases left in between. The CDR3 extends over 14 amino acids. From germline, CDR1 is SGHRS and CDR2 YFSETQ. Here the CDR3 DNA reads TGCGCCAGCAGCCCCCGGGACACCGACTACGAGCAGTACTTC. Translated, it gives CASSPRDTDYEQYF.

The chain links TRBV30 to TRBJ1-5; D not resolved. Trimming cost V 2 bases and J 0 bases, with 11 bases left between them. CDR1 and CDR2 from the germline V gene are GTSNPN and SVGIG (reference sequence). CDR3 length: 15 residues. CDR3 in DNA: TGTGCCTGGAGTAGTATGCAATTTAGCAATCAGCCCCAGCATTTT. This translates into CAWSSMQFSNQPQHF.

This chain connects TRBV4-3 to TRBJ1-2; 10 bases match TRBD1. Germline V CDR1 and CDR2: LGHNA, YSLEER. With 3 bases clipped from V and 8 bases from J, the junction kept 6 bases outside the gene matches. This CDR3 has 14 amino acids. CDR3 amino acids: CASSQTGGGRGYTF. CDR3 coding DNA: TGCGCCAGCAGCCAGACAGGGGGCGGACGGGGCTACACCTTC.

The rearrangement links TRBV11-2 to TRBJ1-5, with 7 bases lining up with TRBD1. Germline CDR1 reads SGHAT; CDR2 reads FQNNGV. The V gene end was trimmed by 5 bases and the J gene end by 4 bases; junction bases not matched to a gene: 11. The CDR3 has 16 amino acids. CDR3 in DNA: TGTGCCAGCAGCAGCACCAAGGGGGCGCTTAATCAGCCCCAGCATTTT. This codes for CASSSTKGALNQPQHF.

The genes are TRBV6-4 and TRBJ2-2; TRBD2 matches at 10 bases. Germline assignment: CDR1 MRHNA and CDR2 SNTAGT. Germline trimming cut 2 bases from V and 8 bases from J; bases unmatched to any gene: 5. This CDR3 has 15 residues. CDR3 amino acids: CASSDLAGDSGELFF. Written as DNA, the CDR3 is TGTGCCAGCAGTGACCTAGCGGGAGATTCAGGGGAGCTGTTTTTT.

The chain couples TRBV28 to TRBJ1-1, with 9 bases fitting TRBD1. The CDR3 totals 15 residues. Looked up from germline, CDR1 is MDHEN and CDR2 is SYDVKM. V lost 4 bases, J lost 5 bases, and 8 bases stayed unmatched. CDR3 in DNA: TGTGCCAGCAGTTGGCGAGGGACAGGGTCTACTGAAGCTTTCTTT. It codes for CASSWRGTGSTEAFF.

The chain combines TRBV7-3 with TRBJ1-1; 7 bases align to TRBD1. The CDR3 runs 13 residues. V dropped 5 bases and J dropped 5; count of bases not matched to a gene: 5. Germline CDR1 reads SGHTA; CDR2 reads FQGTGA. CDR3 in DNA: TGTGCCAGCAGCGCACAGGGGACGACTGAAGCTTTCTTT. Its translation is CASSAQGTTEAFF.

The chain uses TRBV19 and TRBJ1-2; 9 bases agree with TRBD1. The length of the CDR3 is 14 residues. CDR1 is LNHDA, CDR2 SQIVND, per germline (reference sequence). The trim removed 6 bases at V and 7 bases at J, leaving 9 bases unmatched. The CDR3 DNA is TGTGCCAGTAGCACCGAACAGGGGGCGGTTGGCTACACCTTC. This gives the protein CASSTEQGAVGYTF.

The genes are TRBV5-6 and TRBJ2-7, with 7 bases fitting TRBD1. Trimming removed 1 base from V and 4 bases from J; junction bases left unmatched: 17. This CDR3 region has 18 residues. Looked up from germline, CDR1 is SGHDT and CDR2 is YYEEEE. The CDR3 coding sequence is TGTGCCAGCAGCTTGCAGGGGGACGAATACCTCCTCCGGTACGAGCAGTACTTC. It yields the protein CASSLQGDEYLLRYEQYF.

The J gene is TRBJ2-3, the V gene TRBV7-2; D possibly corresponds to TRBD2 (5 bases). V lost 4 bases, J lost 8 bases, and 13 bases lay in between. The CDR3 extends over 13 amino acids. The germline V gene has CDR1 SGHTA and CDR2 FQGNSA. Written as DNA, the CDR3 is TGTGCCAGCAGCTCCGTAGCGTTAGGTACGCAGTATTTT. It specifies CASSSVALGTQYF.

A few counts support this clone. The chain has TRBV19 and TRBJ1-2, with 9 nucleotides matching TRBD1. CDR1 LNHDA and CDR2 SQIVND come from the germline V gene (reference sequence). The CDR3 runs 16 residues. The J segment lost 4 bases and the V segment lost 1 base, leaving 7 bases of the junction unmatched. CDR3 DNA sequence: TGTGCCAGTAGTATAGGCACCGGGACAGGGATCTATGGCTACACCTTC. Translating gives CASSIGTGTGIYGYTF. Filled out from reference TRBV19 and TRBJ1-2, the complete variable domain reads DGGITQSPKYLFRKEGQNVTLSCEQNLNHDAMYWYRQDPGQGLRLIYYSQIVNDFQKGDIAEGYSVSREKKESFPLTVTSAQKNPTAFYLCASSIGTGTGIYGYTFGSGTRLTVV.

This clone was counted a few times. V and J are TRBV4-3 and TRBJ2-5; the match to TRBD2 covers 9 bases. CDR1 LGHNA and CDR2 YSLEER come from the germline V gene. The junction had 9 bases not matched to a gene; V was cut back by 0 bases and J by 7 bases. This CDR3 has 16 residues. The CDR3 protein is CASSQESGGPLGTQYF. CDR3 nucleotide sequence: TGCGCCAGCAGCCAAGAAAGCGGGGGGCCCCTTGGGACCCAGTACTTC.

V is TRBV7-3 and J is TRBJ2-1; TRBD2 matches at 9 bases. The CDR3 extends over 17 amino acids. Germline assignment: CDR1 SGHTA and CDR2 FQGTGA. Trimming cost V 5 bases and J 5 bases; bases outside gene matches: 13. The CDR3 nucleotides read TGTGCCAGCAGCCCCCGAGGAGGCGGGAGGGCCCACAATGAGCAGTTCTTC. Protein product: CASSPRGGGRAHNEQFF.

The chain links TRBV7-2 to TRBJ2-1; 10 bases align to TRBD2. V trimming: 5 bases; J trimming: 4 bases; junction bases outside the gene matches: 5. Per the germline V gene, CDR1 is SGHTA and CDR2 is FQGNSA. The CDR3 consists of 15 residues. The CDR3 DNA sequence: TGTGCCAGCAGCCTCACTAGCGGGGCATACAATGAGCAGTTCTTC. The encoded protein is CASSLTSGAYNEQFF.

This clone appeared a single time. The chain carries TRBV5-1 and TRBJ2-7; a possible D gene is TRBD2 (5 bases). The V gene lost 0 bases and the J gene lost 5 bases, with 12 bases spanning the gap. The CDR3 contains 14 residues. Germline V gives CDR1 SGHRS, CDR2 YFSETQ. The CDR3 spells CASSLAPAADEQYF. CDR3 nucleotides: TGCGCCAGCAGCTTGGCGCCAGCGGCGGACGAGCAGTACTTC.

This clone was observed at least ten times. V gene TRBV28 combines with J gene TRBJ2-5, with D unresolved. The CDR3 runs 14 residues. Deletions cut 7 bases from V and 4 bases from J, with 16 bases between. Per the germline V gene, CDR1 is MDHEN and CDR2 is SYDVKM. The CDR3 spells CASTLSVRRETQYF. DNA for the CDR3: TGTGCCAGCACCCTGTCGGTAAGACGAGAGACCCAGTACTTC.